Listed below are T cell receptor beta chains from one sample, sequenced in a study of blood T cells in healthy people across ages. Each CDR3 protein is one row after TCRdb ran MiXCR on the 5' RACE reads. The table shows about 720,000 distinct CDR3 sequences, with around a quarter occurring only once. The sample was also reused in another study, on T cells of mothers and their children.

Sequencing input: blood. These receptors were collected from a boy aged 10-17 years in good health. Both conserved end residues are trimmed from each CDR3.

TRBV6-4 ASSEVAGGTGELF
TRBV5-5 ASSLALGANLYNEQF
TRBV11-3 ASSLDRLGADTQY
TRBV20-1 SAITGGSPYNEQF
TRBV4-3 ASSQEAGQQPAETQY
TRBV9 ASSVGPGTEYSSGANVLT
TRBV9 ASSVGLAGGQETQY
TRBV4-3 ASSQEGTGLSGELF
TRBV4-3 ASSQRGDLGIDEQF
TRBV20-1 SARDDGGVREQF
TRBV4-3 ASSQERRGTDTQY
TRBV20-1 TSPGQSTDTQY
TRBV28 ASTPRGLPEETQY
TRBV2 ASTRDSRNQPQH
TRBV12-3/TRBV12-4 ASSFLGVDEQY
TRBV27 ASSLAAGIRTEAF
TRBV6-5 ASSSGLAANTGELF
TRBV4-1 ASSWGQTNEKLF
TRBV7-3 ASSLLRGGASNQPQH
TRBV7-8 ASSLILGLDTEQY
TRBV28 ASSGPWGPATYEQY
TRBV10-3 AISEDIPSLSNEKLF
TRBV12-3/TRBV12-4 ASSLGGTSSYEQY
TRBV27 ASIPRTAGGHTEAF
TRBV5-4 ASSPDIAGNGDTQY
TRBV20-1 SARDRGETQY
TRBV28 ASIDGVGGGSYNEQF
TRBV7-9 ASRDPGLADLVHPNEQF
TRBV7-3 ASSDSGLPTGELF
TRBV6-5 ASSLAAGTPNYGYT
TRBV29-1 SSSRGQETQY
TRBV10-3 AISEPGGSSSYNEQF
TRBV10-3 AISEGSGGTYEQY
TRBV30 AWSVLAGADTQY
TRBV6-5 ASSKGQPGPDEQY
TRBV4-3 ASSRFQGAYEQY
TRBV6-1 ASSENPSLDEQF
TRBV6-5 VSSYARSGADLPETQY
TRBV12-3/TRBV12-4 ASRPNGGAKNIQY
TRBV25-1 ASSFRGPTEAF
TRBV27 ASSPNADTQY
TRBV12-3/TRBV12-4 ASSLLTGVYGYT
TRBV14 ASSRTDRGNEQF
TRBV20-1 SARDGAGAGIAQH
TRBV20-1 SASSQLEQY
TRBV28 ASSTGEPGYT
TRBV7-9 ASSFAGPSTDTQY
TRBV7-7 ASSLEPGPNYEQY
TRBV6-6 ASSYVEKTEAF
TRBV12-3/TRBV12-4 ASSSLALGNEQF
TRBV28 ASSLWIPGALGEQF
TRBV5-1 ASSSTAASGNTIY
TRBV7-8 ASSPTGVSGYT
TRBV28 ASSLTGEDTQY
TRBV7-9 ASSPWTAADTQY
TRBV29-1 SVRGQGWMNTEAF
TRBV20-1 SAQPTGGHEQY
TRBV12-3/TRBV12-4 ASSGTGSDTQY